This T cell receptor beta chain originates from a study of blood T cell repertoires in COVID-19. Study details: Some COVID-19 samples were acute and others convalescent; all came from the United States, Italy and Spain. PBMCs, B-cell-depleted T cells, or T cells provided the cDNA or gDNA that made up the material.

In the original processing: How many nucleated cells were present was estimated from reference gene primer amplification. Libraries were prepared by immunoSEQ multiplex PCR; TCRdb keeps only in-frame clonotypes and omits some of them. The D gene and trimming were derived from the DNA, and the V and J assignments and clone size from that table. The sample lists some 90,000 clones; over 75% were seen once. This clone showed up just a few times. The CDR3 is 16 residues long. CDR1 and CDR2 from the germline V gene are LNHDA and SQIVND (reference sequence). J lost 1 base, V lost 6 bases, and 6 bases had no gene match.

The sample taken for sequencing was peripheral blood. The V gene is TRBV19, the J gene TRBJ2-3, with 11 bases lining up with TRBD2. This receptor was taken from a man aged 55-75 years with acute or convalescent COVID-19. CDR3 sequence: CASRDRGLAGTDTQYF. Here the CDR3 DNA reads TGTGCCAGTAGGGATAGGGGACTAGCGGGCACAGATACGCAGTATTTT. Based on the CDR3 plus reference TRBV19 and TRBJ2-3, the full variable domain is DGGITQSPKYLFRKEGQNVTLSCEQNLNHDAMYWYRQDPGQGLRLIYYSQIVNDFQKGDIAEGYSVSREKKESFPLTVTSAQKNPTAFYLCASRDRGLAGTDTQYFGPGTRLTVL.